This record concerns one T cell receptor (beta chain) sequence. Its antigen is unknown. TCR beta cDNA was reverse-transcribed from about 550 ng of total RNA. The reaction used a constant-region primer and ProtoScript II reverse transcriptase. Libraries for TCR beta were built through three nested multiplex PCR rounds, which together made up a slightly modified ARM-PCR procedure. It was with TRBV1-TRBV30 forward primers and a C-beta reverse primer that the first two PCR rounds were run, at roughly 9 cycles each. MiXCR, run by TCRdb on the multiplex PCR reads, gives a single entry per CDR3 protein. The sample includes 190,000 or so distinct CDR3 sequences, roughly 61% of them seen just once. The data were taken from a study of tumor-infiltrating lymphocytes in primary liver carcinoma. Study at large: Among the tumors, stages were T1-T3 N0M0 and sizes roughly 4.2 to 11 cm.

Points from the study as a whole: Since sampling was bulk and unsorted, CD4+ and CD8+ repertoires were not compared. Tumor specimens were characterized by a significantly higher top-250-clone fraction than blood (p = 0.039).

Germline DNA was extracted too, while blood RNA derived from unsorted whole blood. Germline loops: CDR1 SQVTM, CDR2 ANQGSEA. This CDR3 comprises 13 residues. The genes are TRBV29-1 and TRBJ2-3; no clear D gene. The material sequenced was peripheral blood. This TCR was sampled from a woman aged 55-75 years with primary liver carcinoma and hepatitis B virus infection. The CDR3 loop is CASRGVAADTQYF. Written as DNA, the CDR3 is TGCGCCTCACGTGGGGTCGCGGCAGATACGCAGTATTTT.